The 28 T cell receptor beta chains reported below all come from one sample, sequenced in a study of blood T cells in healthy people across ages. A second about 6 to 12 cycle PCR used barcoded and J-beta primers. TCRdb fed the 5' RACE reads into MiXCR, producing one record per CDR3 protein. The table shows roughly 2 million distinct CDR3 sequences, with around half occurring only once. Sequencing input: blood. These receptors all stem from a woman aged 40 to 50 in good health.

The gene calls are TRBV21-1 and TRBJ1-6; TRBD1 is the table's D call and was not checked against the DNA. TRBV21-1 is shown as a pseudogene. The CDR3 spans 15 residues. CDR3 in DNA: TGTGCCAGCACCGGTTCCCAGGGGAAGAATTCACCCCTCCACTTT. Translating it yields CASTGSQGKNSPLHF.

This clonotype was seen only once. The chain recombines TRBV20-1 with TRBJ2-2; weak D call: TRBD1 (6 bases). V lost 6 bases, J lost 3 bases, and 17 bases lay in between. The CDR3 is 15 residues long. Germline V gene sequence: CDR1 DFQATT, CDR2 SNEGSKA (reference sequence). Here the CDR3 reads CSAPRTETYTGELFF. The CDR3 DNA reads TGCAGTGCCCCGAGGACAGAGACGTACACCGGGGAGCTGTTTTTT.

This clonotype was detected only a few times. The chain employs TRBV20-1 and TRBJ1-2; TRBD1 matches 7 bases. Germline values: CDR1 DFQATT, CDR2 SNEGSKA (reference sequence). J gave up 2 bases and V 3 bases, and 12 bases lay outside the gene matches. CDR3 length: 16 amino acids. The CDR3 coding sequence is TGCAGTGCTAGGGCGGGAGGACAGGACCCGAACTATGGCTACACCTTC. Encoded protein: CSARAGGQDPNYGYTF.

Written as DNA, the CDR3 is TGTGCCAGCAGCCAGAGTTCGGGGCGGGGGGGCCAGAATGAGCAGTTCTTC. Translating it yields CASSQSSGRGGQNEQFF. This rearrangement joins TRBV7-2 to TRBJ2-1; 9 positions match TRBD2. V trimming: 5 bases; J trimming: 7 bases; junction bases outside the gene matches: 15. The CDR3 is 17 amino acids. Germline-derived CDR1 and CDR2 are SGHTA and FQGNSA.

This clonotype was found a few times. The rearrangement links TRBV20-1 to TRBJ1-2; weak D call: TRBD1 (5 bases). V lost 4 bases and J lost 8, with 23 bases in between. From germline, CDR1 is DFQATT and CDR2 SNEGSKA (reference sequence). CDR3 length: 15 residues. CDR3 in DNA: TGCAGTGCTACGTTTGGAGGGCAGGGACTAGGCGGCTACACCTTC. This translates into CSATFGGQGLGGYTF.

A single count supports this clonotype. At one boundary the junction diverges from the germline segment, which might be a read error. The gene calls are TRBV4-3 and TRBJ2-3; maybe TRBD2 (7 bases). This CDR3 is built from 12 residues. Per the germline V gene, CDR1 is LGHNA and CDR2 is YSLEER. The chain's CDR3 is CACSQRGATQYF. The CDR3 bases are TGCGCCTGCAGCCAACGGGGGGCTACGCAGTATTTT.

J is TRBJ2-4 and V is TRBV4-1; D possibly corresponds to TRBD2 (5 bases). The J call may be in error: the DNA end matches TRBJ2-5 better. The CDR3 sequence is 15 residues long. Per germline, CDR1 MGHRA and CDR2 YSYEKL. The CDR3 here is CASSLLRGREETQYF. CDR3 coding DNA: TGCGCCAGCAGCCTCCTCCGCGGAAGGGAGGAGACCCAGTACTTC.

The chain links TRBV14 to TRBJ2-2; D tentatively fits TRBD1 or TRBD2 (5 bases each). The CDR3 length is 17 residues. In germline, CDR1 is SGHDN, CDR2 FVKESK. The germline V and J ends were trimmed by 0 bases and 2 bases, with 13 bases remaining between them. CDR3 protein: CASSQDPRDLNTGELFF. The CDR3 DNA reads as TGTGCCAGCAGCCAAGACCCCAGGGACCTAAACACCGGGGAGCTGTTTTTT.

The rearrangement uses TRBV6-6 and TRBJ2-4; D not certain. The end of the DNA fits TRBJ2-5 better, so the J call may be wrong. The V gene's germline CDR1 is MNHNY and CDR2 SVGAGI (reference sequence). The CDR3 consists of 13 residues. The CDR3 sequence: CASSYVSYETQYF. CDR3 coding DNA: TGTGCCAGCAGTTACGTTTCTTATGAGACCCAGTACTTC.

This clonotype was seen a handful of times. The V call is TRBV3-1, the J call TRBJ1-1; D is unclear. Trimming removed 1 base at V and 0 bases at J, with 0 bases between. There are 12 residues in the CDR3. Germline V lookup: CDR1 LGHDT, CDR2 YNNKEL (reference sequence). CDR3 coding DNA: TGTGCCAGCAGCCAAGTGAACACTGAAGCTTTCTTT. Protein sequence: CASSQVNTEAFF.

The CDR3: CSASVLGLGGLEQYF. The CDR3 nucleotides are TGCAGTGCTAGCGTCCTGGGCCTGGGGGGCCTCGAGCAGTACTTC. This chain links TRBV20-1 with TRBJ2-4, with D perhaps being TRBD1 or TRBD2 (6 bases each). TRBJ2-7 matches the DNA end more closely, so the J call is doubtful. The CDR3 has 15 residues. The V gene's germline CDR1 is DFQATT and CDR2 SNEGSKA (reference sequence).

The CDR3 region is CASSYRSRSYNEQYF. CDR3 DNA sequence: TGTGCCAGCAGTTACAGGAGTAGGTCCTACAACGAGCAGTACTTC. The chain has TRBV6-2 or TRBV6-3 and TRBJ2-7; D gene unclear. This CDR3 contains 15 residues. The germline V and J ends were trimmed by 2 bases and 5 bases, with 16 bases remaining between them. Germline V lookup: CDR1 MNHEY, CDR2 SVGEGT.

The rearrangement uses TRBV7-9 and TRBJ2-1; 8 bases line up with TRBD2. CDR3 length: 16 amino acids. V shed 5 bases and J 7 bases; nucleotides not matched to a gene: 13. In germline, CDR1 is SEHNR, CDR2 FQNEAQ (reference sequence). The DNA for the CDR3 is TGTGCCAGCAGCCGGGGGGGGGCGAGTACCGATAATGAGCAGTTCTTC. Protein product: CASSRGGASTDNEQFF. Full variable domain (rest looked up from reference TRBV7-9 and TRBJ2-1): DTGVSQNPRHKITKRGQNVTFRCDPISEHNRLYWYRQTLGQGPEFLTYFQNEAQLEKSRLLSDRFSAERPKGSFSTLEIQRTEQGDSAMYLCASSRGGASTDNEQFFGPGTRLTVL.

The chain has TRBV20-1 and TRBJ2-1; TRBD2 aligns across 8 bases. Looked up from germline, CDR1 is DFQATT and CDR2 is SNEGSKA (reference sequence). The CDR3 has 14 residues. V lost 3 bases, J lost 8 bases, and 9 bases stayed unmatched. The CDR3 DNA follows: TGCAGTGCTAGCGGGGGGGCGGTCAGTGATGAGCAGTTCTTC. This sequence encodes CSASGGAVSDEQFF.

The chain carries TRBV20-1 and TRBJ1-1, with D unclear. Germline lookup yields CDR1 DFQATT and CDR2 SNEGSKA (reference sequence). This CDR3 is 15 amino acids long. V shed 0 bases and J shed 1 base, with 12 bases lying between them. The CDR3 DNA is TGCAGTGCTAGAGATCTTGACACATCGAACACTGAAGCTTTCTTT. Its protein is CSARDLDTSNTEAFF.

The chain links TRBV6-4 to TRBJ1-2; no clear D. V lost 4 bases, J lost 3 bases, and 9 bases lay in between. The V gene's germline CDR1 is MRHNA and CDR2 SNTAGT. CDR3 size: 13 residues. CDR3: CASSVDLHYGYTF. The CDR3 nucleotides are TGTGCCAGCAGTGTCGACCTGCACTATGGCTACACCTTC.

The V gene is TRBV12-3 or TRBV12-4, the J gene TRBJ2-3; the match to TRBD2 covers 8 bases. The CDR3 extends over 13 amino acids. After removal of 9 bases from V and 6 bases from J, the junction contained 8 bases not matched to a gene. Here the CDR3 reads CASMTSAEDTQYF. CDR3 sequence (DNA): TGTGCCAGTATGACTAGCGCGGAGGATACGCAGTATTTT.

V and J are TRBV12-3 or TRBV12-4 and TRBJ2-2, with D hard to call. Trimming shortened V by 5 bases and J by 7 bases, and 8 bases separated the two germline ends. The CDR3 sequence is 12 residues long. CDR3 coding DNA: TGTGCCAGCAGTACCGTCGTCGGGGAGCTGTTTTTT. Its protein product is CASSTVVGELFF.

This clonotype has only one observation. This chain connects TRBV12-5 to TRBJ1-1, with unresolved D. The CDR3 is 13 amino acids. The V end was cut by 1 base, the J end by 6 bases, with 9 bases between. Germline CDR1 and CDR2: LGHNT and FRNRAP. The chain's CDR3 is CASGLDATAEAFF. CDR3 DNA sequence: TGTGCTAGTGGTTTGGACGCGACTGCTGAAGCTTTCTTT. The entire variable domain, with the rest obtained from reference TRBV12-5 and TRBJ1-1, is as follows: DARVTQTPRHKVTEMGQEVTMRCQPILGHNTVFWYRQTMMQGLELLAYFRNRAPLDDSGMPKDRFSAEMPDATLATLKIQPSEPRDSAVYFCASGLDATAEAFFGQGTRLTVV.

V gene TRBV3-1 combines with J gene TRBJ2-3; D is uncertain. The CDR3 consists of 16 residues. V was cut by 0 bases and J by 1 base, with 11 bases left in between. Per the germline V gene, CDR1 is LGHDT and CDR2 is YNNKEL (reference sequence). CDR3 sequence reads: CASSQEPGSGTDTQYF. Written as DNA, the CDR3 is TGTGCCAGCAGCCAAGAACCCGGCAGCGGCACAGATACGCAGTATTTT.

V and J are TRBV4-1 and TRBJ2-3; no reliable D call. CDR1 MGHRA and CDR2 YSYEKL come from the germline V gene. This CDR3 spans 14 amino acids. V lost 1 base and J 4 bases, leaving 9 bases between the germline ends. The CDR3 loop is CASSQADVSDTQYF. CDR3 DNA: TGCGCCAGCAGCCAAGCGGATGTCTCAGATACGCAGTATTTT.

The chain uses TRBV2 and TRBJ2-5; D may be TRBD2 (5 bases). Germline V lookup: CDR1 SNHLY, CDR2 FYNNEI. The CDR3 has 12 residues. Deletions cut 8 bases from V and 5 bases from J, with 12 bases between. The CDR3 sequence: CASATGYETQYF. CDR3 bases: TGTGCCAGCGCGACGGGGTACGAGACCCAGTACTTC.

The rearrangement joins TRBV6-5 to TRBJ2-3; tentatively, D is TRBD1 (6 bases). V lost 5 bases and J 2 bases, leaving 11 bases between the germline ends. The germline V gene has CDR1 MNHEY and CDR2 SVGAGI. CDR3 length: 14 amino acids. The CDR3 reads CASSDQGSTDTQYF. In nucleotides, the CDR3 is TGTGCCAGCAGTGACCAGGGGTCCACAGATACGCAGTATTTT.

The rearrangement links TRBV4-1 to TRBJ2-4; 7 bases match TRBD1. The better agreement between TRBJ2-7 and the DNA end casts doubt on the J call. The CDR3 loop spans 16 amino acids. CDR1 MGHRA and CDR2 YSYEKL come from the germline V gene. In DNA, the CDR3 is TGCGCCAGCAGCCCCCGAGAAAGGACAGGTTCGGACGAGCAGTACTTC. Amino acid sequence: CASSPRERTGSDEQYF.

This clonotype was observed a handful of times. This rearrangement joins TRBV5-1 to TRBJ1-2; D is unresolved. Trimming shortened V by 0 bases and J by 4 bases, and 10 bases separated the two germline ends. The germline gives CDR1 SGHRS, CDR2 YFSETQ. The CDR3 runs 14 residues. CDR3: CASSLAGETYGYTF. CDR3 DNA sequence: TGCGCCAGCAGCTTGGCCGGGGAGACCTATGGCTACACCTTC. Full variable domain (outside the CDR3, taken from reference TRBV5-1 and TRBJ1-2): KAGVTQTPRYLIKTRGQQVTLSCSPISGHRSVSWYQQTPGQGLQFLFEYFSETQRNKGNFPGRFSGRQFSNSRSEMNVSTLELGDSALYLCASSLAGETYGYTFGSGTRLTVV.

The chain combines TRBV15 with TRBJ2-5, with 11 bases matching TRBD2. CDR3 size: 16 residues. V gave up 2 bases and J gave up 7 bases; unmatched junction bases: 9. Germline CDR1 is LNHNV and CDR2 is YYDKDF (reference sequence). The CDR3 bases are TGTGCCACCAGCAGACCACTAGCGGGGGACCTTGGGACCCAGTACTTC. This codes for CATSRPLAGDLGTQYF.

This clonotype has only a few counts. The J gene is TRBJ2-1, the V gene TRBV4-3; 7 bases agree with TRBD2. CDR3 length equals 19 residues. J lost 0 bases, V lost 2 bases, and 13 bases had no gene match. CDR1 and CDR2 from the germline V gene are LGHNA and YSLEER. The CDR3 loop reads CASSQRLGGGPSSYNEQFF. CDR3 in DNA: TGCGCCAGCAGCCAACGCCTGGGCGGGGGACCCAGCTCCTACAATGAGCAGTTCTTC.

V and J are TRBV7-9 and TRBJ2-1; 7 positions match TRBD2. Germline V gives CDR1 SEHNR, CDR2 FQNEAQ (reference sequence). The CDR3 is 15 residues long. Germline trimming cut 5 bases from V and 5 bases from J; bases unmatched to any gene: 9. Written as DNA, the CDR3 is TGTGCCAGCAGCGCCCTAGCGGAGGTACACAATGAGCAGTTCTTC. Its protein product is CASSALAEVHNEQFF.